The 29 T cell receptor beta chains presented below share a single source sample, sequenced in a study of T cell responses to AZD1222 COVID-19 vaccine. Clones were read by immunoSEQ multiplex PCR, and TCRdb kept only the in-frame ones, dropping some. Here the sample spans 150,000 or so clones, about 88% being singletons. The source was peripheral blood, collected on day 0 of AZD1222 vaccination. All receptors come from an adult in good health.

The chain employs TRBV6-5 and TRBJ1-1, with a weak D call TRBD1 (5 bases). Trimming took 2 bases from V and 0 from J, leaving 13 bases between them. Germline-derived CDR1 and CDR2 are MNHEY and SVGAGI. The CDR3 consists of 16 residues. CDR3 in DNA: TGTGCCAGCAGTTACCTCCCGGGGGTGGTGAACACTGAAGCTTTCTTT. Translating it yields CASSYLPGVVNTEAFF.

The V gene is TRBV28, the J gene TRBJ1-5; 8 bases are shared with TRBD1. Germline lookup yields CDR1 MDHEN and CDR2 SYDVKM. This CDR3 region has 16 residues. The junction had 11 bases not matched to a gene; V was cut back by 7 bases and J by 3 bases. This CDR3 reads CASTFRTGYTNQPQHF. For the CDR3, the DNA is TGTGCCAGCACCTTCCGGACAGGGTATACCAATCAGCCCCAGCATTTT.

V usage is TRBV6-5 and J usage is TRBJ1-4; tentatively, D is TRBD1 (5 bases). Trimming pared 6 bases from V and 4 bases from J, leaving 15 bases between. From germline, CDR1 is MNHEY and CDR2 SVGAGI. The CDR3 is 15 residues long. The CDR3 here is CASRDNSALNEKLFF. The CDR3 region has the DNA TGTGCCAGCAGGGACAACAGTGCCCTTAATGAAAAACTGTTTTTT.

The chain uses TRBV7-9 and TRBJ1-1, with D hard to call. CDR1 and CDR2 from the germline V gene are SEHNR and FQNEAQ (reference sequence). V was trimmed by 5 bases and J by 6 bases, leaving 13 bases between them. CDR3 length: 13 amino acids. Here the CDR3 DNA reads TGTGCCAGCAGCCCCTTGATGGGCCCTGAAGCTTTCTTT. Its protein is CASSPLMGPEAFF.

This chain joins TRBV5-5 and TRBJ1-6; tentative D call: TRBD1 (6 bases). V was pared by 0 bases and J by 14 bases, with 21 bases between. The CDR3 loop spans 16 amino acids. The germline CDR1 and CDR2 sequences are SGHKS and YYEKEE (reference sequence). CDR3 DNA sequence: TGTGCCAGCAGCTTGGGGGAGATGGCAGGGGCTAAAACCCTCCACTTT. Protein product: CASSLGEMAGAKTLHF.

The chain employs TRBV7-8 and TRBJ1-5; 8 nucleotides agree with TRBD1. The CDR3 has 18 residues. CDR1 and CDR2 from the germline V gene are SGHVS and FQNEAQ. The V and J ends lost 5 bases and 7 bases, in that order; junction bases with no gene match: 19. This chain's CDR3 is CASSREGGQEFPLQPQHF. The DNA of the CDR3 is TGTGCCAGCAGCCGGGAGGGGGGACAGGAATTTCCATTGCAGCCCCAGCATTTT.

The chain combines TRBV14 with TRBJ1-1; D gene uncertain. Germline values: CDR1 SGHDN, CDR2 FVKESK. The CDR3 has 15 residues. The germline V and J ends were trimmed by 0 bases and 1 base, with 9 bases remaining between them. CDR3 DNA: TGTGCCAGCAGCCAAGACCAACAGCAGAACACTGAAGCTTTCTTT. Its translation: CASSQDQQQNTEAFF.

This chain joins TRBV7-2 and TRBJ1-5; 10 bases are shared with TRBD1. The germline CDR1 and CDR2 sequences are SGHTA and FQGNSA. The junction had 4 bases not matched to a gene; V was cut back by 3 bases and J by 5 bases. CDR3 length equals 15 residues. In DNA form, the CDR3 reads TGTGCCAGCAGCTTGACAGGGGGCGCGTATCAGCCCCAGCATTTT. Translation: CASSLTGGAYQPQHF.

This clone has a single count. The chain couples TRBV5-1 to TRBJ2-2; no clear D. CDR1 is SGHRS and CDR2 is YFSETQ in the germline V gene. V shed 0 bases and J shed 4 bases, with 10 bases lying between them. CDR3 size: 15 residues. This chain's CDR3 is CASSLEQTGTGELFF. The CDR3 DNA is TGCGCCAGCAGCTTGGAACAAACGGGCACCGGGGAGCTGTTTTTT.

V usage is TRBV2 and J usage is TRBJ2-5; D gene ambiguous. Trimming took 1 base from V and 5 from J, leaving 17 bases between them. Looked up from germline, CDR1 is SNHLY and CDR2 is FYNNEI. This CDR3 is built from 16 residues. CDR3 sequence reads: CASSEGDRKLGETQYF. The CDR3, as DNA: TGTGCCAGCAGTGAAGGGGATAGAAAGCTGGGGGAGACCCAGTACTTC.

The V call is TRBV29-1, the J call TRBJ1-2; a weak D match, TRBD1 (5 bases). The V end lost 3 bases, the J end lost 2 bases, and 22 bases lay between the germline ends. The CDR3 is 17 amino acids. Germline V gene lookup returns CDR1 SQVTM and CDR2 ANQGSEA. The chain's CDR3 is CSVEAPGPPLGNYGYTF. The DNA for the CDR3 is TGCAGCGTTGAGGCCCCGGGACCTCCCCTAGGCAACTATGGCTACACCTTC.

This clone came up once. CDR3: CASSEARYTDTQYF. Written as DNA, the CDR3 is TGTGCCAGCAGTGAGGCCAGGTATACAGATACGCAGTATTTT. This sequence joins TRBV6-1 and TRBJ2-3, with D hard to call. Germline V gene data show CDR1 as MNHNS and CDR2 as SASEGT. The CDR3 totals 14 residues. With 3 bases removed from V and 3 bases from J, the gap between germline ends came to 10 bases.

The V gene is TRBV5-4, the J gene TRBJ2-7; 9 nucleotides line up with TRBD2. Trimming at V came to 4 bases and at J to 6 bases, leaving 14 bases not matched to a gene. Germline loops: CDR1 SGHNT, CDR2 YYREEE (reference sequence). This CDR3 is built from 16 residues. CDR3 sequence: CASSVRAGGPVPEQYF. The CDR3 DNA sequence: TGTGCCAGCAGCGTAAGGGCGGGAGGGCCGGTCCCCGAGCAGTACTTC.

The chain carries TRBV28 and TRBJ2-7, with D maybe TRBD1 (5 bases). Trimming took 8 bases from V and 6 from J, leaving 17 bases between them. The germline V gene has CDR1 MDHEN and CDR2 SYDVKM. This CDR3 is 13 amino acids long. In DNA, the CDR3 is TGTGCCAGCGTTGGGGCTATACCTGGCGAGCAGTACTTC. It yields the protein CASVGAIPGEQYF.

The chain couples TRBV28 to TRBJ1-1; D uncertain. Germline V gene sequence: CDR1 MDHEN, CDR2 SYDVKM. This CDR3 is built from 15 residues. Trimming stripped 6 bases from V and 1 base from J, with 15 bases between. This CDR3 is CASRPPAGSNTEAFF. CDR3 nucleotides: TGTGCCAGCAGGCCGCCGGCAGGTTCGAACACTGAAGCTTTCTTT.

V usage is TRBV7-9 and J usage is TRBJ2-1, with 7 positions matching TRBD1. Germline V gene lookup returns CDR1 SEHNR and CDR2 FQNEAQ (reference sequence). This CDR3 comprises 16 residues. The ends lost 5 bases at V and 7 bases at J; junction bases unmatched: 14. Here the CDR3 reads CASSLGTVKWGNEQFF. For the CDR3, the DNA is TGTGCCAGCAGCCTCGGGACAGTTAAATGGGGTAATGAGCAGTTCTTC.

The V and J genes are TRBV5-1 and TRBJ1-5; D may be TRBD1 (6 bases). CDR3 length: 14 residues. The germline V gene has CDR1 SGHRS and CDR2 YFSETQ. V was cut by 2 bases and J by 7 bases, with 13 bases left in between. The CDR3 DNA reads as TGCGCCAGCAGCTTCGGGGGGGCGGGGCAGCCCCAGCATTTT. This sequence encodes CASSFGGAGQPQHF.

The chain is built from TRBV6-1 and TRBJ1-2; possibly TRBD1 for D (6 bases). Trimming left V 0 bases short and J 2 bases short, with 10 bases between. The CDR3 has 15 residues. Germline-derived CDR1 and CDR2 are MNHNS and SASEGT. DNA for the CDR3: TGTGCCAGCAGTGAAGCCTCGCAGGGGAACTATGGCTACACCTTC. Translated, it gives CASSEASQGNYGYTF.

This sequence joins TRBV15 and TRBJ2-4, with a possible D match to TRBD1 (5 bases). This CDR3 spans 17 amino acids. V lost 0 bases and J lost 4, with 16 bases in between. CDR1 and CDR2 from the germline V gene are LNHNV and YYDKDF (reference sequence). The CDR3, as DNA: TGTGCCACCAGCAGAGATCAGGGCACACCGGGTAAAAACATTCAGTACTTC. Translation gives CATSRDQGTPGKNIQYF.

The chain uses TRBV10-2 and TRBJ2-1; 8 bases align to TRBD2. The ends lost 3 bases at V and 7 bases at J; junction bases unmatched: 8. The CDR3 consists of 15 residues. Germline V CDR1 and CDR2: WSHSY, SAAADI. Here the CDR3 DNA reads TGCGCCAGCAGTGACTTCAGCGGGAGAGATAATGAGCAGTTCTTC. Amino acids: CASSDFSGRDNEQFF.

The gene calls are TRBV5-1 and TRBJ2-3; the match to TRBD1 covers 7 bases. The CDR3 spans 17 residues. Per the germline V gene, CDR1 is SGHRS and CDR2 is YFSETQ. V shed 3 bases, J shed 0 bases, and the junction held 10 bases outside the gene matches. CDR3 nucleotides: TGCGCCAGCAGCTCAGTGTCCGGGACAGCTAGCACAGATACGCAGTATTTT. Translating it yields CASSSVSGTASTDTQYF.

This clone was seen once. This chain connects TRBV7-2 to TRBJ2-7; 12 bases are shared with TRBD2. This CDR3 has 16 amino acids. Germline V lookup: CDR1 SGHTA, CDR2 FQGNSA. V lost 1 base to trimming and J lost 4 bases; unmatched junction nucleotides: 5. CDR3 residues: CASSLDRTSGKYEQYF. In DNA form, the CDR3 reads TGTGCCAGCAGCTTAGATCGGACTAGCGGGAAATACGAGCAGTACTTC.

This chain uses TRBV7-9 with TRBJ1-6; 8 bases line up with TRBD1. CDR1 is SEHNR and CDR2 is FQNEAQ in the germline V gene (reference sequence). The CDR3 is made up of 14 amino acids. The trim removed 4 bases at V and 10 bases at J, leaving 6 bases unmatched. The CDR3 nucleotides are TGTGCCAGCAGCTCGGACAGGGAATTATCACCCCTCCACTTT. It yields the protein CASSSDRELSPLHF.

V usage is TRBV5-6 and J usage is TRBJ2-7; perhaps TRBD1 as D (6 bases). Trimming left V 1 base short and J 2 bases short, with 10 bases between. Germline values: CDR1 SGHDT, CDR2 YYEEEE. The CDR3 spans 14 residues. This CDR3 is CASSLWPGAYEQYV. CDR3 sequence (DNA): TGTGCCAGCAGCTTGTGGCCAGGGGCCTACGAGCAGTACGTC.

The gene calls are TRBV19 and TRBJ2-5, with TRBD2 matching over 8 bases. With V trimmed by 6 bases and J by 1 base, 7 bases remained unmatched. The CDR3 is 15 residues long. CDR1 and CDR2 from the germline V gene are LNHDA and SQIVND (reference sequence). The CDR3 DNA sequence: TGTGCCAGTAGACCCAACGGGGGGGGCCAAGAGACCCAGTACTTC. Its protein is CASRPNGGGQETQYF.

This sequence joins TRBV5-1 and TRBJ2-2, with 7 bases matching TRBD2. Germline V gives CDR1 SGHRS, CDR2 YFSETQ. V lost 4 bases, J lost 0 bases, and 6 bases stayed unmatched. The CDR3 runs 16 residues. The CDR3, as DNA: TGCGCCAGCAGCCCGGGCGGGGGAGCGAACACCGGGGAGCTGTTTTTT. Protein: CASSPGGGANTGELFF.

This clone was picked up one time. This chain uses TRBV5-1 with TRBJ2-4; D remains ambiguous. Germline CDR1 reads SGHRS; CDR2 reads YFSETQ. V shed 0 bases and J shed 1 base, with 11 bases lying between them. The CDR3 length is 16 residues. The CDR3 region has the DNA TGCGCCAGCAGCTTGGGGAGTGACCCGGCCAAAAACATTCAGTACTTC. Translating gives CASSLGSDPAKNIQYF.

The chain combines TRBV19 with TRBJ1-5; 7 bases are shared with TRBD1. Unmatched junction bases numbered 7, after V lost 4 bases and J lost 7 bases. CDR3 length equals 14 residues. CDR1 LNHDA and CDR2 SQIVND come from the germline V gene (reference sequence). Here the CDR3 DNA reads TGTGCCAGTAGTAAGACAGGGAACGGCCAGCCCCAGCATTTT. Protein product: CASSKTGNGQPQHF.

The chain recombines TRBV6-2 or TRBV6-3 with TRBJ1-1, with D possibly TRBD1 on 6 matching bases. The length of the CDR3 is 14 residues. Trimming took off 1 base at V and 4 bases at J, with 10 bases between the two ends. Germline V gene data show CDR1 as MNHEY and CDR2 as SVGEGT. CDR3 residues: CASSYWGAGTEAFF. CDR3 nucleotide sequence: TGTGCCAGCAGTTACTGGGGGGCCGGCACTGAAGCTTTCTTT.